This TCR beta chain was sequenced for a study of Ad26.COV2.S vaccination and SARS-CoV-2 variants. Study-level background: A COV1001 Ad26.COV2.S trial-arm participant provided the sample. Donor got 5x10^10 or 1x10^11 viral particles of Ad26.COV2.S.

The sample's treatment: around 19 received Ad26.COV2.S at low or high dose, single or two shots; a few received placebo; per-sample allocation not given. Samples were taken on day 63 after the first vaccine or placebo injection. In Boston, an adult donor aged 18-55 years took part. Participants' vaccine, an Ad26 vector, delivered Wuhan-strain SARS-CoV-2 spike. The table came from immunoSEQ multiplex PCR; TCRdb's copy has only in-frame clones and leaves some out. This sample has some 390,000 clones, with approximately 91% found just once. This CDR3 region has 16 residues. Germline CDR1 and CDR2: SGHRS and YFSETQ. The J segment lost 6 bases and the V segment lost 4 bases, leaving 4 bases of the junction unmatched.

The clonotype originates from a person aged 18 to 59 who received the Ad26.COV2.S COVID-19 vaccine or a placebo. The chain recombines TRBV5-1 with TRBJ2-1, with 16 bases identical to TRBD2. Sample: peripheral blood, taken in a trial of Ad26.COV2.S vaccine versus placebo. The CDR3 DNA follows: TGCGCCAGCAGCCCGGGACTAGCGGGAGGGCCCAATGAGCAGTTCTTC. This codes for CASSPGLAGGPNEQFF.